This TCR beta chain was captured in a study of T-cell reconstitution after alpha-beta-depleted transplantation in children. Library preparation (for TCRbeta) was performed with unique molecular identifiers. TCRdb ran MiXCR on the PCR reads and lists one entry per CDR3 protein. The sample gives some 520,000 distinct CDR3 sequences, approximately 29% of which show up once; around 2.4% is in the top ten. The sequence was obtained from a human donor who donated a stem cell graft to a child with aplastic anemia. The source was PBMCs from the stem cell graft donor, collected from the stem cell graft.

CDR3 region: CASSYGTGGGEAFF. CDR3 DNA: TGTGCCAGCAGTTACGGAACAGGGGGGGGTGAAGCTTTCTTT. J is TRBJ1-1 and V is TRBV6-5; 8 bases match TRBD1. The V and J ends lost 2 bases and 7 bases, in that order; junction bases with no gene match: 6. This CDR3 has 14 amino acids. Germline V gene data show CDR1 as MNHEY and CDR2 as SVGAGI.